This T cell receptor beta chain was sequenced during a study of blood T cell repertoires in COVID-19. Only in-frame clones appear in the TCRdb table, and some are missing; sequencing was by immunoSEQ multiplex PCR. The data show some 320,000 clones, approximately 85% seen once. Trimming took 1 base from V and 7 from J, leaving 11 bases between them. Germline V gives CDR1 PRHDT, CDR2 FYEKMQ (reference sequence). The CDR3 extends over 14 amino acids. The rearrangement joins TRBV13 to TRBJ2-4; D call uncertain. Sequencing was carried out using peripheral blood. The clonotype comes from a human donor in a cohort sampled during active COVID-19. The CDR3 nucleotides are TGTGCCAGCAGCTTAGATTCGGAGAGGAACATTCAGTACTTC. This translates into CASSLDSERNIQYF.